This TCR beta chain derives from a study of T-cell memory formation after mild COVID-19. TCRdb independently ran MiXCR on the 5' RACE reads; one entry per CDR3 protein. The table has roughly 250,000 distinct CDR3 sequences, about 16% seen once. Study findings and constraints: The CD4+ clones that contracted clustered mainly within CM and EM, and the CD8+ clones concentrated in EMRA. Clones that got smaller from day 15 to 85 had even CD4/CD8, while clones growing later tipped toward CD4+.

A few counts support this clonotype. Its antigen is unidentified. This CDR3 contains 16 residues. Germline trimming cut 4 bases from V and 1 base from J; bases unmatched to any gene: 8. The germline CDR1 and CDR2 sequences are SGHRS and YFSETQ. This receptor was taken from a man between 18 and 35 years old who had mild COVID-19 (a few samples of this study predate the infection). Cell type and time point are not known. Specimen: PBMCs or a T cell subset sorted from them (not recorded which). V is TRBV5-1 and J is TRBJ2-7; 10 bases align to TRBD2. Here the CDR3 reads CASSPWTSGPSYEQYF. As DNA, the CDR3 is TGCGCCAGCAGCCCCTGGACTAGCGGACCTTCCTACGAGCAGTACTTC.